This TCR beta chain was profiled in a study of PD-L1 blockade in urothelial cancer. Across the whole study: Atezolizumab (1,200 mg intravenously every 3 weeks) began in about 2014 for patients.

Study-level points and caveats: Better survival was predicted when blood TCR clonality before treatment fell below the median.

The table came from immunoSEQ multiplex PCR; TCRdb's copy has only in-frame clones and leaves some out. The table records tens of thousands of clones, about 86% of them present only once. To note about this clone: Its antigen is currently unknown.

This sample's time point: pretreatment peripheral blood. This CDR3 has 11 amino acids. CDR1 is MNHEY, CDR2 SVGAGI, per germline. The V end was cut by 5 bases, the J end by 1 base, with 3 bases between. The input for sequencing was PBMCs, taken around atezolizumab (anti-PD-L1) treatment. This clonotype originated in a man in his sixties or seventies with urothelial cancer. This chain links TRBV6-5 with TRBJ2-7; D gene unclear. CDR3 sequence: CASSQSYEQYF. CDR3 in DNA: TGTGCCAGCAGTCAATCCTACGAGCAGTACTTC.